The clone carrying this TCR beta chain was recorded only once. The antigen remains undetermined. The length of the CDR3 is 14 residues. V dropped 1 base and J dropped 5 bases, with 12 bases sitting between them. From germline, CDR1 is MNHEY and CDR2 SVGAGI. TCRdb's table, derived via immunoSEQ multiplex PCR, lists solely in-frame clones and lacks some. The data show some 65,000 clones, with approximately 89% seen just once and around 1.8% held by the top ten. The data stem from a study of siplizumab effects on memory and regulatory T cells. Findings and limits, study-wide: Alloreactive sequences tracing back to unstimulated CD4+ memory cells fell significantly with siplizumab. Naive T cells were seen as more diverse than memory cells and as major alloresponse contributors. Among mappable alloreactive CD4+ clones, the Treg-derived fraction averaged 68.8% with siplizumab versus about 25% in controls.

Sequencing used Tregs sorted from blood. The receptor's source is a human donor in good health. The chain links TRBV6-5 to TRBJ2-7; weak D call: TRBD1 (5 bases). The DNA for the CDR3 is TGTGCCAGCAGTTACTTCCAGGGAAAGGACGAGCAGTACTTC. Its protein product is CASSYFQGKDEQYF.